Shown below are 2 T cell receptor beta chains from a single sample sequenced in a study of blood T cell repertoires in COVID-19. Assay: immunoSEQ multiplex PCR; the TCRdb copy retains only in-frame clones and omits some. Of more than 300,000 clones listed, more than 85% are singletons. Sequencing was done on a sample of PBMCs or T cells enriched from blood (not recorded which). These receptor sequences come from a woman in her thirties or forties who had been exposed to COVID-19.

This chain links TRBV7-9 with TRBJ1-1; 8 bases are a match to TRBD1. This CDR3 is 16 amino acids long. Trimming took 4 bases from V and 1 from J; bases not matched to a gene: 8. CDR1 SEHNR and CDR2 FQNEAQ come from the germline V gene (reference sequence). DNA for the CDR3: TGTGCCAGCAGCTCCGTACGGACAGGGACGAACACTGAAGCTTTCTTT. It encodes CASSSVRTGTNTEAFF. Together with reference TRBV7-9 and TRBJ1-1, the CDR3 gives the full variable domain: DTGVSQNPRHKITKRGQNVTFRCDPISEHNRLYWYRQTLGQGPEFLTYFQNEAQLEKSRLLSDRFSAERPKGSFSTLEIQRTEQGDSAMYLCASSSVRTGTNTEAFFGQGTRLTVV.

DNA of the CDR3: TGCGCCAGCAGCCAAGACAGGGCTTTTAACTATGGCTACACCTTC. Translating gives CASSQDRAFNYGYTF. The chain is built from TRBV4-3 and TRBJ1-2, with D maybe TRBD1 (5 bases). The CDR3 extends over 15 amino acids. Trimming removed 0 bases at V and 1 base at J, with 9 bases between. Looked up from germline, CDR1 is LGHNA and CDR2 is YSLEER.